Sequencing of this TCR beta chain was carried out in a study of blood T cell repertoires in COVID-19 (dated by TCRdb to 2018 to 2020). In terms of the full investigation: Collaborator samples came from the United States, Italy and Spain and covered acute and convalescent phases of COVID-19. Where available, HLA class I and class II types were taken from metadata supplied by the sample provider and were not determined by assay-based typing. Deeply sampled blood TCRbeta repertoires from subjects exposed to, actively infected with, or recovered from COVID-19 were included in the dataset. Nearly every sample came with metadata listing a de-identified subject ID, COVID-19 status, age in years and sex. The repertoires were released in a freely available public database intended as a resource for research on the immune response to SARS-CoV-2. The prospective study material was composed of cDNA or gDNA derived from T cells, B-cell-depleted T cells, or PBMCs. The samples were drawn from two sources: the first 160 participants of the ongoing ImmuneRACE study, and approximately 1,300 subjects contributed by 6 global collaborators. Here is what the overall study found, with its caveats: The quantity of clinical and demographic metadata differed by source and by participant and was supplied without curation.

This clone was recorded once. Its antigen is not yet known. The input lacks base qualities; no much larger clone sits a single base away. TCRbeta CDR3 regions were amplified from genomic DNA using the immunoSEQ Assay, a bias-controlled multiplex PCR. For the original study's pipeline: The number of nucleated cells in each sample was estimated by amplification of reference gene primers within the assay. To quantify the absolute abundance of each unique TCRbeta CDR3 rearrangement, sequence reads were collapsed and filtered. For each sample, productive Simpson clonality was calculated as the square root of Simpson's diversity index over productive rearrangements. TCRdb retrieved this table from immuneACCESS and kept in-frame rearrangements only. Not all clones are present; in checked studies, unresolved V genes account for under half, and no reason is known for the remainder. V, J and clone size are those of that table, while D and trimming were read from the DNA. Across this sample there are fewer than 55,000 clones, with approximately 80% seen only once. The ten largest clones take up about 7% of the sample.

The germline V gene (reference sequence) specifies SEHNR as CDR1 and FQNEAQ as CDR2. From the cysteine through the phenylalanine, the CDR3 covers 18 amino acids. This entry keeps only the CDR3 DNA: 54 bases, framed from base 1. Trimmed from V: 8 bases; trimmed from J: 4 bases; junction bases lacking a gene match: 11. Whole blood was collected in K2EDTA tubes by collaborating institutions according to the institutions' own protocols. For TCRbeta analysis, collaborators shipped samples in one of three forms: frozen whole blood, isolated PBMCs, or DNA extracted from either of those sample types. The TCR originated in a man between 65 and 85 years old with active COVID-19. This chain is built from TRBV7-9 and TRBJ2-2, and 15 junction bases match TRBD2. Sample: peripheral blood. The CDR3: CASLPGLAGGSVTGELFF. The DNA is TGTGCCAGCTTGCCGGGACTAGCGGGGGGTTCGGTCACCGGGGAGCTGTTTTTT.